The sequence of this TCR beta chain was determined in a study of lymphopenia after photon versus proton radiotherapy. The protocol was immunoSEQ multiplex PCR, while the TCRdb copy is restricted to in-frame clones and leaves out a portion. The sample carries roughly 65,000 clones, more than 75% recorded once. With respect to this clone: Its antigen is still unknown.

Study conclusions and caveats: Post-nadir diversity loss with photons came from oligoclonal expansion, particularly CD8+ Temra cells. Post-nadir TCR diversity decline inversely tracked overall survival among those who died. Photon-treated patients lost naive T cells and TCR diversity; proton-treated stayed stable.

V dropped 3 bases and J dropped 4 bases, with 10 bases sitting between them. The CDR3 has 14 amino acids. Germline V CDR1 and CDR2: MDHEN, SYDVKM. This specimen consisted of peripheral blood, obtained from a patient treated with photon-based radiotherapy. This receptor was obtained from an older woman with pancreatic cancer. This rearrangement joins TRBV28 to TRBJ2-1; D remains ambiguous. CDR3 bases: TGTGCCAGCAGTTTGAGCCGACCTTACAATGAGCAGTTCTTC. Encoded protein: CASSLSRPYNEQFF.